Listed below are T cell receptor beta chains from one sample, sequenced in a study of post-analysis software for immune sequencing data. TCRdb used MiXCR to reprocess the PCR reads, holding one entry per CDR3 protein. This table has some 800,000 distinct CDR3 sequences, roughly 46% appearing once. The sample was blood. Receptors originate from a girl aged 5 to 17 with multiple sclerosis. The CDR3 runs from the conserved cysteine through the conserved F or W. A D gene is named only where the DNA matches it firmly. Size values are once, few and many counts, or a class for expanded clones, and some rows have none.

V,size,D,J,DNA,CDR3
TRBV6-5,-,-,TRBJ2-5,TGTGCCAGCAGTTACTCACGGGCAGGGAGGCTGACCCAGTACTTC,CASSYSRAGRLTQYF
TRBV5-5,-,-,TRBJ2-7,TGTGCCAGCAGCTTCGCACAGGGCACCGAGCAGTACTTC,CASSFAQGTEQYF
TRBV28,few,-,TRBJ1-6,TGTGCCAGCAGTTCGCATATCCTCGGACATAACGGTCTGACCCTCCACTTT,CASSSHILGHNGLTLHF
TRBV27,-,-,TRBJ2-7,TGTGCCAGCAGTGCCGGGTATTTTTACGAGCAGTACTTC,CASSAGYFYEQYF
TRBV5-1,-,-,TRBJ2-5,TGCGCCAGCAGCTTGGGGGCAGGGGTAGGAGAGACCCAGTACTTC,CASSLGAGVGETQYF
TRBV20-1,-,-,TRBJ2-1,TGCAGTGCGCCCCACTGGGGCGGCACGTTCAATGAGCAGTTCTTC,CSAPHWGGTFNEQFF
TRBV20-1,-,-,TRBJ2-7,TGCAGTGCCCTCGTCGATCTATACGAGCAGTACTTC,CSALVDLYEQYF
TRBV6-5,-,-,TRBJ2-3,TGTGCCAGCACCGGGCCAGCCCAGGATACGCAGTATTTT,CASTGPAQDTQYF
TRBV30,-,-,TRBJ2-7,TGTGCCTGGGGGGCTTACGAGCAGTACTTC,CAWGAYEQYF
TRBV29-1,-,-,TRBJ2-1,TGCAGCGGCGCCGGGGGACTTTACAATGAGCAGTTCTTC,CSGAGGLYNEQFF
TRBV10-3,once,TRBD1,TRBJ2-1,TGTGCCATCAGCGGACAGGGGGCGTCCCTCGAGTACAATGAGCAGTTCTTC,CAISGQGASLEYNEQFF
TRBV28,few,-,TRBJ2-3,TGTGCCAGCACCTCACTCCTGGCAGGGACCTTTGCAGATACGCAGTATTTT,CASTSLLAGTFADTQYF
TRBV4-3,-,-,TRBJ2-1,TGCGCCAGCAGCTCGGGGACACTCGGTGGGCAGTTCTTC,CASSSGTLGGQFF
TRBV29-1,-,-,TRBJ2-6,TGCAGCGTTGCCACAGGGAACTCTGGGGCCAACGTCCTGACTTTC,CSVATGNSGANVLTF
TRBV3-1,once,TRBD2,TRBJ2-5,TGTGTCAGCAGCCAATGGCGGGAGATCCAAGAGACCCAGTACTTC,CVSSQWREIQETQYF
TRBV29-1,-,TRBD2,TRBJ2-5,TGCAGCGTTGAGGCTAGCGGGAGTTGGGGTGAGCAGTACTTC,CSVEASGSWGEQYF
TRBV11-1,-,-,TRBJ2-1,TGTGCCGGCAGCTCCCTGCAGCGGTACCCTGAGCAGTTCTTC,CAGSSLQRYPEQFF
TRBV20-1,few,TRBD2,TRBJ2-4,TGCAGTGCTGCAGGGACTAGCCTTGCCAAAAACATTCAGTACTTC,CSAAGTSLAKNIQYF
TRBV11-3,-,-,TRBJ2-7,TGTGCCAGCAGCTTAGCCCCCCCGGGACCGATCGACTACGAGCAGTACTTC,CASSLAPPGPIDYEQYF
TRBV29-1,-,TRBD2,TRBJ2-1,TGCAGCGTTGGGACTAGCAGGCGCTCCTACAATGAGCAGTTCTTC,CSVGTSRRSYNEQFF
TRBV20-1,few,-,TRBJ2-1,TGCAGTGCTAGTAATGGGGGGCCAGTCTACAATGAGCAGTTCTTC,CSASNGGPVYNEQFF
TRBV12-3/TRBV12-4,-,-,TRBJ2-3,TGTGCCAGCAGTTTCGGAGCTGTAGAGACAGATACGCAGTATTTT,CASSFGAVETDTQYF
TRBV7-6,-,-,TRBJ1-1,TGTGCCAGCAGTGTGGGGGGTGAGGGAAACACTGAAGCTTTCTTT,CASSVGGEGNTEAFF
TRBV30,few,-,TRBJ1-2,TGTGCCTGGAGCGTAGTGCGGGTGGGTGGCTACACCTTC,CAWSVVRVGGYTF
TRBV15,few,-,TRBJ1-5,TGTGCCACCAGCAGAGATGGCGGGGGGCCCCAGCCCCAGCATTTT,CATSRDGGGPQPQHF
TRBV4-2,few,-,TRBJ2-1,TGTGCCAGCAGCCAAGGTCAGTCGGGGCCGCTTTTCAATGAGCAGTTCTTC,CASSQGQSGPLFNEQFF
TRBV27,-,TRBD1,TRBJ2-5,TGTGCCAGCAGTTTAACCGGGACAGCCGAAGAGACCCAGTACTTC,CASSLTGTAEETQYF
TRBV20-1,few,TRBD2,TRBJ2-5,TGCAGTGCTCATGGACTAGCGGGAGTCGCTGGGAGAGAGACCCAGTACTTC,CSAHGLAGVAGRETQYF
TRBV6-5,-,TRBD1,TRBJ1-4,TGTGCCAGCAGTTACGGGCAGGGGGGTGAAAAACTGTTTTTT,CASSYGQGGEKLFF
TRBV20-1,-,-,TRBJ2-7,TGCAGTGCCTCAAACCCCGCTATCGAGCAGTACTTC,CSASNPAIEQYF
TRBV29-1,few,-,TRBJ2-3,TGCAGCGGGGACATCACTAGCACAGATACGCAGTATTTT,CSGDITSTDTQYF
TRBV5-5,few,-,TRBJ1-4,TGTGCCAGCAGCTTATTGGGGACAACTAATGAAAAACTGTTTTTT,CASSLLGTTNEKLFF
TRBV10-2,-,-,TRBJ2-5,TGCGCCAGCAGTGAGCGTGCCAGGGAGATACTGTACTTC,CASSERAREILYF
TRBV4-1,-,-,TRBJ2-3,TGCGCCAGCAGCCATGAGGGGCTCACAGATACGCAGTATTTT,CASSHEGLTDTQYF
TRBV5-1,-,-,TRBJ2-1,TGCGCCAGCAGCCCCGGGGTAGCGGAATACCTCCTCACCAATGAGCAGTTCTTC,CASSPGVAEYLLTNEQFF
TRBV7-2,many,TRBD2,TRBJ2-7,TGTGCCAGCAGCCCCCGGGACTACAACTACGAGCAGTACTTC,CASSPRDYNYEQYF
TRBV5-1,few,TRBD2,TRBJ2-1,TGCGCCAGCAGCTTGGTCGGCGGGAGTGGCAATGAGCAGTTCTTC,CASSLVGGSGNEQFF
TRBV27,few,-,TRBJ2-7,TGTGCCAGCAGTTTGATCGGACAGAGCTCCTACGAGCAGTACTTC,CASSLIGQSSYEQYF
TRBV20-1,-,-,TRBJ1-2,TGCAGTGCTAGAGCCATAGGTGGGGCTAGGAGGGATGGCTACACCTTC,CSARAIGGARRDGYTF
TRBV5-1,-,TRBD2,TRBJ2-5,TGCGCCAGCAGCTTCGTCCGGCTAGCGGGAGGTGTTTTCCAAGAGACCCAGTACTTC,CASSFVRLAGGVFQETQYF